This T cell receptor (beta chain) emerged from a study of control samples from healthy donors and cancer patients. Germline-derived CDR1 and CDR2 are MNHNS and SASEGT. The CDR3 consists of 16 residues. V lost 0 bases and J 2 bases, leaving 14 bases between the germline ends. Sequenced by immunoSEQ multiplex PCR; TCRdb stores in-frame clones only, minus some. The sample records around 100,000 clones, around 89% being singletons. The TCR sequence derives from a man aged 55 to 69 with lung cancer. Sequencing was carried out using PBMCs. The rearrangement links TRBV6-1 to TRBJ2-7; D uncertain. Here the CDR3 reads CASSEALPSRTYEQYF. The CDR3, as DNA: TGTGCCAGCAGTGAAGCGCTTCCGTCTAGAACCTACGAGCAGTACTTC.